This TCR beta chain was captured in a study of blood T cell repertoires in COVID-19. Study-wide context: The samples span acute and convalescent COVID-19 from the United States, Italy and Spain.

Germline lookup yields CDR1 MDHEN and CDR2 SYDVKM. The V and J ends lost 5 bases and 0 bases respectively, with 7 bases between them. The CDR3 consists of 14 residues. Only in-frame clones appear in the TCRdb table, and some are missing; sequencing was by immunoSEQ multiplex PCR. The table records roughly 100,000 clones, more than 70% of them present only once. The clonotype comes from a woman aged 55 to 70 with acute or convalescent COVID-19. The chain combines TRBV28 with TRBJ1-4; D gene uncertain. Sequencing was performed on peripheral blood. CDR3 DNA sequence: TGTGCCAGCAGTGGGCCCTCAACTAATGAAAAACTGTTTTTT. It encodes CASSGPSTNEKLFF. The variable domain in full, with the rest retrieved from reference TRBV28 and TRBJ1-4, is DVKVTQSSRYLVKRTGEKVFLECVQDMDHENMFWYRQDPGLGLRLIYFSYDVKMKEKGDIPEGYSVSREKKERFSLILESASTNQTSMYLCASSGPSTNEKLFFGSGTQLSVL.